Included here is one T cell receptor beta chain sequence, with context. Its antigen remains unidentified. The record has no base qualities; no much larger clone is one base away. To prepare the library, the immunoSEQ multiplex PCR assay was applied. For the multiplex PCR, a mixture combining 60 forward primers for TCR Vbeta segments and 13 reverse primers for TCR Jbeta segments was used. The CDR3 region of rearranged TCR beta genes was amplified from genomic DNA by a multiplex PCR assay. Amplified TCR beta libraries were sequenced as 87-base-pair reads on the Illumina HiSeq System. The study's own analysis went as follows. Across the 600 to 700 repertoires, a later analysis counted approximately 75 million unique TCR beta chains, 8.5 million to 12 million of which were shared by at least two donors. To remove PCR and sequencing errors, raw reads were error-corrected and collapsed into unique sequences using a nearest-neighbor algorithm that merged closely related sequences. CDR3 sequences were aligned to IMGT reference sequences to assign V, D and J gene segments. For a sequence to be retained, a match of at least six nucleotides to both a V gene segment and a J gene segment was required. Rearrangements were called productive when the CDR3 lacked stop codons and stayed in frame with V and J; all others were non-productive. Following IMGT convention, CDR3 was defined as the stretch from the second conserved V-encoded cysteine up to the conserved J-encoded phenylalanine. In an earlier analysis of just under 600 of the donors, sequences lacking an unambiguous match to a single V gene segment were excluded. An earlier analysis of roughly 590 of the donors called V segments functional above 56.7% productive rearrangements and segregating when the between-donor standard deviation exceeded 5%. A statistical classification framework was developed to diagnose cytomegalovirus status using the catalog of TCR beta chain sequences. V and J gene assignment, in a later analysis, came from comparing TCR nucleotide sequences with IMGT/GENE-DB human TR gene sequences. Using the TCRdist pipeline, a later analysis assigned CDR3 sequences along with most-parsimonious VDJ recombination scenarios. A later analysis defined each TCR beta chain by its CDR3 amino acid sequence plus V-gene family, and excluded reads lacking a unique V-gene family. As a way to deal with suspected cross-contamination and a sequencing artifact, a later analysis dropped over 550 nucleotide sequences that were highly shared and had low generation probability. In a later analysis, a clonal expansion index for each public chain was calculated from normalized within-repertoire ranks of inferred template counts. In a later analysis, generation probabilities were computed using a VDJ recombination model fitted to out-of-frame rearrangements, and the results were checked against IGoR. In a later analysis, TCR-TCR, TCR-HLA and TCR-CMV co-occurrence was scored with hypergeometric tests, and a repertoire-size bias correction was applied to TCR pairs. To estimate false discovery rates, a later analysis permuted the HLA or CMV assignments 20 times. A later analysis grouped co-occurring TCRs with DBSCAN, adding TCRdist sequence similarity when clustering within HLA-allele-positive subsets. Co-occurrence clustering excluded repertoires with fewer than 30,000 or more than 120,000 public chains, plus five with anomalous nucleotide sharing. As stored in TCRdb, this immuneACCESS dataset retains in-frame rearrangements with V and J assigned. A fraction of the clones does not appear; measured against another copy, unresolved V genes explain less than half of the discrepancy, and the remainder lacks a known reason. V and J calls and clone size are given by that table; D and trimming were obtained from the DNA. This sample is represented by 200,000 to 300,000 clones; around 81% of them were singletons. Around 8% of the sample goes to the ten largest clones.

The sample originates from a study of cytomegalovirus exposure and HLA in healthy donors (dated by TCRdb to the late 2010s). In terms of the full investigation: An earlier analysis of under 600 of the donors reported 250 to 350 Gb of sequence data and some 120 million unique TCR beta sequences from about 200 million T cells. To predict cytomegalovirus infection status, the study brought together high-throughput TCR immunosequencing, statistical association of individual TCRs with disease status, and machine learning. Both class I and class II loci were covered by HLA typing, at four-digit resolution. Along with the 666-subject first cohort, a separate validation cohort of around 110 different subjects was used. An early release that covered 500 to 800 HLA-typed donors contained around 300 gigabases of sequencing data and around 85 million unique TCR sequences. Donor age, sex, ethnicity and CMV serostatus were collected together with the repertoire data. The T cell repertoires of 700 or so subjects were profiled by immunosequencing and related to cytomegalovirus serostatus. Genome-wide SNP genotypes for about 65% of the 666 donors were used in a later genetic analysis, which treated that subset as a discovery cohort. Four or five DR-DQ haplotypes were handled as single units for association and clustering because linkage in the cohort was strong. In the later analysis, no new phenotypic data were used to find candidate immune exposures; instead, reliance was placed on TCR beta sequences and their occurrence across donors. In a later analysis, previously published TCR beta repertoires from 666 donors were re-analyzed and high-resolution HLA genotyping was added so that TCR occurrence patterns could be studied. An earlier analysis of around 580 of the donors used high-throughput TCR beta sequencing to judge whether each TCR beta V gene segment behaved as functional or pseudogenic. The study was designed to test whether signatures of past pathogen exposure could be identified by cataloging public T cell receptors. Typing coverage differed by locus: A, B, C, DRB1 and DQB1 were typed in roughly 620-630 donors, DQA1 in 522, DPA1 in some 570, and DPB1 in 400 to 480. All discovery cohort repertoires had been generated using a single sequencing platform. Of the approximately 400 genotyped donors, 65% to 90% fell in the genetic ancestry cluster associated with self-reported Caucasian donors. On average, around 200,000 unique TCR beta nucleotide sequences were sequenced per donor among several hundred genotyped donors of the cohort, with roughly 20% of those sequences being non-productive. Results and caveats for the whole study, not just this receptor: A later analysis found that most CMV-associated TCR beta chains appeared HLA-restricted, with HLA associations seemingly driven largely by CMV exposure. Some 16 rarely observed V segments, including chromosome 9 orphons, were excluded from the earlier analysis of some 590 of the donors because counts were too low. In a later genetic analysis, fewer N-insertions in productive TCRs were reported among donors in an Asian-associated ancestry cluster than the roughly 700-donor mean. A later analysis found that HLA-associated TCR beta chains were more clonally expanded and had lower generation probabilities than equally common non-associated chains. It was suggested by the authors that the approach could potentially be generalized to other disease states and immunological phenotypes. For the cohort, immune exposure information was limited to CMV serostatus. Roughly uniform sequencing depth across donors was assumed in presence/absence analyses, although this assumption may not hold. According to a later analysis, parvovirus B19, influenza, CMV and Epstein-Barr virus appeared linked to several top co-occurrence clusters. A later analysis associated about 17,000 TCR beta sequences with specific HLA alleles at a false discovery rate of 0.05. A further reported finding was that TCR beta sequences accurately predicted the HLA-A and HLA-B alleles for most subjects in the first cohort. Linkage disequilibrium might explain the correlated functional status among segregating V segments, but an unknown experimental factor could not be excluded. Because the 87-base-pair reads could not distinguish some IMGT-functional V segments, including TRBV6-2 and TRBV6-3, those segments were excluded. A cluster of highly shared sequence variants was judged likely to be a technical artifact of the sequencing pipeline. In an earlier analysis of 450 to 750 of the donors, most TCR beta V segments appeared in productive rearrangements about 87% or about 30% of the time, broadly matching IMGT annotations. In vitro tests confirmed that a few of the cytomegalovirus-associated TCR beta chains recognize cytomegalovirus antigens. HLA typing was unavailable for some donors at each locus, so association tests used only the typed subset. In a later analysis, the rate of TCR association differed among HLA loci, with DRB1 alleles having the most associated TCRs and HLA-C alleles having the fewest. The classifier was reported to diagnose cytomegalovirus status with high specificity and sensitivity in both the original and validation cohorts. V-gene and J-gene trimming of TCR beta chains was associated with a missense DCLRE1C variant in a later genetic analysis, and the association was replicated in an independent cohort. In this cohort, only TCR beta chains were sequenced, and detectable features were limited by the absence of alpha or paired-chain data. While some public TCRs were present in many individuals, most TCR sequences turned up only very rarely across donors. Strong co-occurrence of HLA alleles, especially DR and DQ, made assigning TCR associations to individual alleles difficult. In the study, 150 to 200 TCR beta chains were listed as associated with cytomegalovirus.

Looking up the germline V gene yields CDR1 MGHRA and CDR2 YSYEKL. CDR3 length: 14 amino acids, cysteine to phenylalanine. Only the CDR3 portion is preserved as DNA: 42 bases, with reading frame beginning at the first base. The germline ends are 7 bases apart after V is trimmed by 2 bases and J by 2 bases. The cohort comprised 666 healthy bone marrow donors. All cohort members were sampled while nominally healthy, although unrecorded immune exposures were likely present. The donor tested CMV seropositive and was one of the 289 seropositive cohort members. Every donor gave a peripheral blood sample, and the peripheral blood mononuclear cells from that sample were used for TCR beta sequencing. The Qiagen DNeasy Blood Extraction Kit was used to extract genomic DNA from the blood cell samples.

The sequencing input was PBMCs. The rearrangement joined TRBV4-1 to TRBJ1-5; the D gene is not confidently resolved. The sequence came from a woman in her sixties or seventies in good health and CMV-seropositive. The CDR3 region: CASSQPRGNQPQHF. At the DNA level, the sequence is TGCGCCAGCAGCCAACCGCGTGGCAATCAGCCCCAGCATTTT.